This TCR beta chain was sequenced in a study of response to subunit inactivated influenza vaccine. The CDR3 spans 13 residues. The germline CDR1 and CDR2 sequences are KGHDR and SFDVKD. Trimming pared 4 bases from V and 9 bases from J, leaving 15 bases between. TCRdb ran MiXCR on the RT-PCR reads and lists one entry per CDR3 protein. The sample lists around 570,000 distinct CDR3 sequences; 11% were seen once. This same sample was also taken into another study, of T cells expressing NK-cell markers. Turning to that study: A 5'RACE template switching approach incorporating UMIs was used to make TCR beta cDNA.

The sequence was obtained from a man between 50 and 59 years old who received an inactivated influenza vaccine. The sequences come from PBMCs from blood, collected on the day of vaccination. The genes are TRBV24-1 and TRBJ2-7, with D possibly being TRBD1 or TRBD2 (6 bases each). CDR3 nucleotide sequence: TGTGCCACCAGTGACTCAACGGGGGCGCCGCAGTACTTC. It encodes CATSDSTGAPQYF.